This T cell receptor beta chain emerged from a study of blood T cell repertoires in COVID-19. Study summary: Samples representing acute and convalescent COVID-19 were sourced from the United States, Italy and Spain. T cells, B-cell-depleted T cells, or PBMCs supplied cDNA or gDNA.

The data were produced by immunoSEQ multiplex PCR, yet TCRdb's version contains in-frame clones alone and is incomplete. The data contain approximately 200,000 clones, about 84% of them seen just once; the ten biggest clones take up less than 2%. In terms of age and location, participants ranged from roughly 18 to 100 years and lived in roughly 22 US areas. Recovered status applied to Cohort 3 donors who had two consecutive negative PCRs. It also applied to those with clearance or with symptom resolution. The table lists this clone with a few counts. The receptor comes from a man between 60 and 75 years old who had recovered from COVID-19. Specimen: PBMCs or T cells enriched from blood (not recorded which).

The CDR3 DNA reads as TGCGCCAGCAGCTTGTCGTCGCCGGGGGATTCACCCCTCCACTTT. Protein sequence: CASSLSSPGDSPLHF. The chain links TRBV5-1 to TRBJ1-6; possible D gene TRBD1, 5 bases. This CDR3 contains 15 residues. Per germline, CDR1 SGHRS and CDR2 YFSETQ. V was trimmed by 1 base and J by 8 bases, leaving 13 bases between them.